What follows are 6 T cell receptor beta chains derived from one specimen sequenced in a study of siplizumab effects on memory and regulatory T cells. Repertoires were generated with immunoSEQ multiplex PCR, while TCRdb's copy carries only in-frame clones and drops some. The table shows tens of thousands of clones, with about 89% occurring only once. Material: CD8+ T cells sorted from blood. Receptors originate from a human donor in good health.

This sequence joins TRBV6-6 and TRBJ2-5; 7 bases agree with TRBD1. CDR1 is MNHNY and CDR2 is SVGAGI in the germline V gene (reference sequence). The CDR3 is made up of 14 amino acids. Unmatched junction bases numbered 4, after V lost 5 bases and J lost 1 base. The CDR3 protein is CASSMGQPQETQYF. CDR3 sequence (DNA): TGTGCCAGCAGTATGGGACAGCCCCAAGAGACCCAGTACTTC.

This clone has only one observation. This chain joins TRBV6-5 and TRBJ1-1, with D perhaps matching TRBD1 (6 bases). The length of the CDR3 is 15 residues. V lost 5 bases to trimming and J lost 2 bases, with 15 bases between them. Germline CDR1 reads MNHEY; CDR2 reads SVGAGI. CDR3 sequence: CASSPFGQLNTEAFF. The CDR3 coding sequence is TGTGCCAGCAGTCCATTCGGACAGCTCAACACTGAAGCTTTCTTT.

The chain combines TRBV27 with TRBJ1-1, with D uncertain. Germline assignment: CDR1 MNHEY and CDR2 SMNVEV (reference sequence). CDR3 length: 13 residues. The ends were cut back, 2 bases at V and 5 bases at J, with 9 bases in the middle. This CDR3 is CASSLGRDTEAFF. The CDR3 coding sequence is TGTGCCAGCAGTTTAGGGAGGGATACTGAAGCTTTCTTT.

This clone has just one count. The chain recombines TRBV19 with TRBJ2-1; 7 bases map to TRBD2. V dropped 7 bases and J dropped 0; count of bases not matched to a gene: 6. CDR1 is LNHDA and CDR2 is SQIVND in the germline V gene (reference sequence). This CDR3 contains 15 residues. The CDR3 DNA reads TGTGCCAGTACCCGCGGGAGCTACTCCTACAATGAGCAGTTCTTC. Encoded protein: CASTRGSYSYNEQFF.

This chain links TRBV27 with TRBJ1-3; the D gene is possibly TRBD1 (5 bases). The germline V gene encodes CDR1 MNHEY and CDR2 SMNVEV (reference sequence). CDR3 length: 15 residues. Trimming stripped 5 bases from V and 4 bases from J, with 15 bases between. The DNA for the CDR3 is TGTGCCAGCAGTGAATACCAGGGTGCCGGAAACACCATATATTTT. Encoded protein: CASSEYQGAGNTIYF.

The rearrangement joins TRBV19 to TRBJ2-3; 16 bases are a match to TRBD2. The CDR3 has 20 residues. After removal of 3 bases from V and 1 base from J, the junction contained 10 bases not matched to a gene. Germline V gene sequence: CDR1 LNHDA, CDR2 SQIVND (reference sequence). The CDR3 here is CASSIPGLAGGPEGTDTQYF. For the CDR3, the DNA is TGTGCCAGTAGTATCCCGGGACTAGCGGGAGGGCCAGAGGGCACAGATACGCAGTATTTT. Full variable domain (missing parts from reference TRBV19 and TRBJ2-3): DGGITQSPKYLFRKEGQNVTLSCEQNLNHDAMYWYRQDPGQGLRLIYYSQIVNDFQKGDIAEGYSVSREKKESFPLTVTSAQKNPTAFYLCASSIPGLAGGPEGTDTQYFGPGTRLTVL.